The clone carrying this T cell receptor beta chain was detected a few times. Its cognate antigen is unknown. The CDR3 covers 14 residues. V shed 5 bases and J 5 bases; nucleotides not matched to a gene: 11. Germline CDR1 is DFQATT and CDR2 is SNEGSKA (reference sequence). This entry comes from a study of human T cells and chemical hapten exposure. Study outcomes and limitations: No shift was seen in TCRs above 1 in 1000 frequency with DPC sensitization.

As to time point: patch test 1, 2 weeks after DPC sensitization. The sample's treatment: therapeutic diphenylcyclopropenone sensitization with weekly scalp DPC. TCRdb fed the RACE reads into MiXCR, producing one record per CDR3 protein. Among some 170,000 distinct CDR3 sequences, about a fifth were seen once, and the ten largest hold approximately 6.4%. The material was whole blood, obtained in connection with sensitization to the hapten diphenylcyclopropenone (DPC). This chain uses TRBV20-1 with TRBJ1-1, with 7 bases matching TRBD1. This clonotype originated in a woman aged 45-65 years with alopecia areata. Some clones in this sample may be carry-over from other donors' samples. In DNA, the CDR3 is TGCAGTGCTGAACCCGGGACAGCAGGGACTGAAGCTTTCTTT. This gives the protein CSAEPGTAGTEAFF.